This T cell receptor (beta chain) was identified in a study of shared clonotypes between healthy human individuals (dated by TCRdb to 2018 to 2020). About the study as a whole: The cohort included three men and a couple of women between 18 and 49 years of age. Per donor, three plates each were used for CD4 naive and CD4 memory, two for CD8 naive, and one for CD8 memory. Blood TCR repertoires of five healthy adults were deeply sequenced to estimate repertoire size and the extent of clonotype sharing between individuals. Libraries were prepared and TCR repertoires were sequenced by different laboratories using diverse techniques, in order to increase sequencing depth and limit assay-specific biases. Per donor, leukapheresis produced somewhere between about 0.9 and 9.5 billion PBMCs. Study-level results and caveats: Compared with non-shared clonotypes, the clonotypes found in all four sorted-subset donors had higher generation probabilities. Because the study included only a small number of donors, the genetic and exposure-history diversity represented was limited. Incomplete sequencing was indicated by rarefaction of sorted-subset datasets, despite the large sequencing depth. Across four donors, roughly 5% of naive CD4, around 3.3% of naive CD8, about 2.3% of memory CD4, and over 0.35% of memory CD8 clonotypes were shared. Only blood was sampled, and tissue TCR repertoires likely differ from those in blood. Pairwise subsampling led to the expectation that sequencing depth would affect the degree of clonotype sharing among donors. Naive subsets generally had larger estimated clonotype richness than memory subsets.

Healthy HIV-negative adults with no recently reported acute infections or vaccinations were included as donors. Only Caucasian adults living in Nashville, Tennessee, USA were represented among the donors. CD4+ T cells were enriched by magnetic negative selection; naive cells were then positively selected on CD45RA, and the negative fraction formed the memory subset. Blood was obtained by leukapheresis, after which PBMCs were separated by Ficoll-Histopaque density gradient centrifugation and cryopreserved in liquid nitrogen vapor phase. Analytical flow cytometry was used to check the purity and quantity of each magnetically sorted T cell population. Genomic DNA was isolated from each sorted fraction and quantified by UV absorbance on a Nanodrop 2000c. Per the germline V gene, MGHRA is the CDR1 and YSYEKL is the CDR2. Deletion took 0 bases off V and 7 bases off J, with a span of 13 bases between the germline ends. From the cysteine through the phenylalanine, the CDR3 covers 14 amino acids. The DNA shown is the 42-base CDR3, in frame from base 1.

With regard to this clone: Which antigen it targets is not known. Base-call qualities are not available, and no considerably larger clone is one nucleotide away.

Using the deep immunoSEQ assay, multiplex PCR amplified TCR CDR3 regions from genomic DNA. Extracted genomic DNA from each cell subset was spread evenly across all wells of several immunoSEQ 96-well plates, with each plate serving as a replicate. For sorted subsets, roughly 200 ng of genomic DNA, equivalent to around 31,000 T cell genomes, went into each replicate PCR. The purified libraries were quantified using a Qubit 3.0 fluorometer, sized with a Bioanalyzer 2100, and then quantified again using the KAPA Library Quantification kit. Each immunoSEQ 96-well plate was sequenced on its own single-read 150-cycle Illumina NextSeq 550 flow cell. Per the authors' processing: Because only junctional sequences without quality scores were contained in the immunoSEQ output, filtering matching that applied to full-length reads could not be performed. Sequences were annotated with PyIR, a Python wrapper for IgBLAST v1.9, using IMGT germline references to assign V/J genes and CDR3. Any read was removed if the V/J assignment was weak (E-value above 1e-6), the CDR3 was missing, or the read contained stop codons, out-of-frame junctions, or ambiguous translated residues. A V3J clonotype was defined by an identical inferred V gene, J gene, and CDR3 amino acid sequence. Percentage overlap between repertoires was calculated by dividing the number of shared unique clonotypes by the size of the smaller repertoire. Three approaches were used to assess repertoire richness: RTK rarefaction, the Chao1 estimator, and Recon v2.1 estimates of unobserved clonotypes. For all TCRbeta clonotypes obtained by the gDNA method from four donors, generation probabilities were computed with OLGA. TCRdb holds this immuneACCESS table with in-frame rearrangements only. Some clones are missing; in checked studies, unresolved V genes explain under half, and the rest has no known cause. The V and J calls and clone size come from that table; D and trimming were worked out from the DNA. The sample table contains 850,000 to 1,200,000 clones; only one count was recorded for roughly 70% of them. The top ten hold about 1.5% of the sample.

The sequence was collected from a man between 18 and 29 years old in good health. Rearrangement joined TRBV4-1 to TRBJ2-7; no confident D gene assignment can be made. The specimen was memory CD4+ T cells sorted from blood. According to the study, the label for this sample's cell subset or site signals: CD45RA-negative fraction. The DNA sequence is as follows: TGCGCCAGCAGCCAAGATAGGGCAGTAAGAGAGCAGTACTTC. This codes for CASSQDRAVREQYF.